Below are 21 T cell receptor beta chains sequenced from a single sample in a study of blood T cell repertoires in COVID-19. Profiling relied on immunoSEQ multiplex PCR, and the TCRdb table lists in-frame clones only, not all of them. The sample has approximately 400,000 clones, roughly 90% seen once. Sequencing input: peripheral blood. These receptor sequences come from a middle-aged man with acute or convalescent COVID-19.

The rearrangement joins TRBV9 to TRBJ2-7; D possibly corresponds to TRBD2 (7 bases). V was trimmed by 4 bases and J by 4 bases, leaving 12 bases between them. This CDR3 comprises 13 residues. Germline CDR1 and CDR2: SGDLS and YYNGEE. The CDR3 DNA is TGTGCCAGCAGCAGGGGGGGCCTTTACGAGCAGTACTTC. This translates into CASSRGGLYEQYF.

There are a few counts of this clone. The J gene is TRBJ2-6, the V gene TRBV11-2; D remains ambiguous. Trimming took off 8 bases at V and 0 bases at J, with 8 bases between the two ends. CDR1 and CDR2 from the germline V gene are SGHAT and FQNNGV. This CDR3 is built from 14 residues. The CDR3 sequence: CASREFSGANVLTF. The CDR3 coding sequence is TGTGCCAGCCGAGAGTTCTCTGGGGCCAACGTCCTGACTTTC.

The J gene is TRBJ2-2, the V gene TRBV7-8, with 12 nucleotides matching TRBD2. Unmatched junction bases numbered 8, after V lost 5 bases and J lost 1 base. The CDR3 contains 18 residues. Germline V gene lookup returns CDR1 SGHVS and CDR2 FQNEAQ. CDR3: CASSPRTSGALNTGELFF. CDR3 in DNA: TGTGCCAGCAGCCCTCGGACTAGCGGGGCCCTGAACACCGGGGAGCTGTTTTTT.

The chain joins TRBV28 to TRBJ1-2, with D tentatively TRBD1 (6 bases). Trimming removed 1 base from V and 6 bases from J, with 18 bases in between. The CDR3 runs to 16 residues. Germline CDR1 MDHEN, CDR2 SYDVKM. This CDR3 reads CASSLLEDGGGDGYTF. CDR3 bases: TGTGCCAGCAGTTTATTGGAGGACGGGGGGGGCGATGGCTACACCTTC.

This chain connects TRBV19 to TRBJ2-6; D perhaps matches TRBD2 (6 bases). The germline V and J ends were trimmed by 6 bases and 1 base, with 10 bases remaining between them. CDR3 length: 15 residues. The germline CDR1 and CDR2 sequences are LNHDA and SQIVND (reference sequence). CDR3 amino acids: CASRMEGSGANVLTF. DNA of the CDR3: TGTGCCAGTAGGATGGAGGGGTCTGGGGCCAACGTCCTGACTTTC.

The CDR3 nucleotides are TGTGCCAGTAGTATGGGGGCCGAAAAACTGTTTTTT. Protein: CASSMGAEKLFF. The gene calls are TRBV19 and TRBJ1-4, with D possibly being TRBD1 (6 bases). The length of the CDR3 is 12 residues. V was pared by 3 bases and J by 8 bases, with 7 bases between. CDR1 LNHDA and CDR2 SQIVND come from the germline V gene (reference sequence).

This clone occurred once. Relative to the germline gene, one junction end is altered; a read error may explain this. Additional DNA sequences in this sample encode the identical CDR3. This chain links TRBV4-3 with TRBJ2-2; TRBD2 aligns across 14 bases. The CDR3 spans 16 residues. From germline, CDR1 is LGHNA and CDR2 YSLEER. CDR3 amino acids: CASSPRTSGGTGELFF. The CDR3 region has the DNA TGCGCCAGCAGCCCGAGGACTAGCGGGGGGACCGGGGAGTTGTTTTTT.

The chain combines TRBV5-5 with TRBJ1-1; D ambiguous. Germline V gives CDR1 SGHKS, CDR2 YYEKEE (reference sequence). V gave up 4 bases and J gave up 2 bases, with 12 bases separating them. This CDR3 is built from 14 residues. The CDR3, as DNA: TGTGCCAGCAGCCGGGAGGAAGTTAACACTGAAGCTTTCTTT. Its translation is CASSREEVNTEAFF.

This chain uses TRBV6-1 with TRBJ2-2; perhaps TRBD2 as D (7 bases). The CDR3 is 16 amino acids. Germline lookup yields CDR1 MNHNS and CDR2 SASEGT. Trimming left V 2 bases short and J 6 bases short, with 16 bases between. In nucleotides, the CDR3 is TGTGCCAGCAGTGAATGGATCGGGGGGCTGCCCGGGGAGCTGTTTTTT. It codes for CASSEWIGGLPGELFF.

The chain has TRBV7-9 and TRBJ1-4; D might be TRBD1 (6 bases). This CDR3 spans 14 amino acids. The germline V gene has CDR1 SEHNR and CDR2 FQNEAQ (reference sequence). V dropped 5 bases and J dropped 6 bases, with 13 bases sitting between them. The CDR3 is CASSADSFYEKLFF. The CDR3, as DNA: TGTGCCAGCAGCGCGGACAGCTTTTATGAAAAACTGTTTTTT.

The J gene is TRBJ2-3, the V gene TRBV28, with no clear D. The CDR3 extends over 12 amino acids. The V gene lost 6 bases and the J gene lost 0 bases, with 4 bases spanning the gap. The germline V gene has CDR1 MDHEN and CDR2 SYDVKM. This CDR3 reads CASRESTDTQYF. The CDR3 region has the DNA TGTGCCAGCAGGGAGAGCACAGATACGCAGTATTTT.

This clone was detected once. Written as DNA, the CDR3 is TGCGCCAGCAGCCATCCGCTCGGGACAGGACCTCGCAATCAGCCCCAGCATTTT. Amino acids: CASSHPLGTGPRNQPQHF. The J gene is TRBJ1-5, the V gene TRBV4-1; 8 nucleotides align to TRBD1. With 3 bases clipped from V and 2 bases from J, the junction kept 12 bases outside the gene matches. Per the germline V gene, CDR1 is MGHRA and CDR2 is YSYEKL. The CDR3 totals 18 residues.

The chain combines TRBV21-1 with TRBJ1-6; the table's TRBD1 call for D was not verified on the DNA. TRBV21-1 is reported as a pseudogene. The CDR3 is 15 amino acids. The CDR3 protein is CASSKRQGTNSPLHF. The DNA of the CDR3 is TGTGCCAGCTCCAAAAGACAGGGAACTAATTCACCCCTCCACTTT.

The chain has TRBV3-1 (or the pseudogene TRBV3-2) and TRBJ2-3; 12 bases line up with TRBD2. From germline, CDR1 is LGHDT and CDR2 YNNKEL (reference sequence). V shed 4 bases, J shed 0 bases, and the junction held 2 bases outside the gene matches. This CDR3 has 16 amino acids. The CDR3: CASSPSGGVSTDTQYF. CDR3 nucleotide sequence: TGTGCCAGCAGCCCTAGCGGGGGGGTTAGCACAGATACGCAGTATTTT.

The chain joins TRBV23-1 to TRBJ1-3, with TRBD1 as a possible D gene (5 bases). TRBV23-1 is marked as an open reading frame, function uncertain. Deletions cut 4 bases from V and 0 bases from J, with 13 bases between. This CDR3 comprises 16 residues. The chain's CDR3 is CASSPGAGHSGNTIYF. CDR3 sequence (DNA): TGCGCCAGCAGTCCTGGGGCGGGGCACTCTGGAAACACCATATATTTT.

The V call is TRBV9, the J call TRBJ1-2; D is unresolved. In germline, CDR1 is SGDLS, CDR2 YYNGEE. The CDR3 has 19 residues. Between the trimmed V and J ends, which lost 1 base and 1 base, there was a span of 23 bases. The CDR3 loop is CASSVSTRLGRGLNYGYTF. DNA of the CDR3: TGTGCCAGCAGCGTATCGACCCGTTTGGGCAGAGGACTTAACTATGGCTACACCTTC. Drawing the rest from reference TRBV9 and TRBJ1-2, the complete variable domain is DSGVTQTPKHLITATGQRVTLRCSPRSGDLSVYWYQQSLDQGLQFLIQYYNGEERAKGNILERFSAQQFPDLHSELNLSSLELGDSALYFCASSVSTRLGRGLNYGYTFGSGTRLTVV.

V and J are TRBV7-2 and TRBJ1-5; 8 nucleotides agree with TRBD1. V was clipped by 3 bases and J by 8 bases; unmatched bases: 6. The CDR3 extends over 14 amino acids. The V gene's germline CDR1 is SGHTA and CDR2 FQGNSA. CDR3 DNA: TGTGCCAGCAGCTTGACAGGGGTACTAGAGCCCCAGCATTTT. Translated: CASSLTGVLEPQHF.

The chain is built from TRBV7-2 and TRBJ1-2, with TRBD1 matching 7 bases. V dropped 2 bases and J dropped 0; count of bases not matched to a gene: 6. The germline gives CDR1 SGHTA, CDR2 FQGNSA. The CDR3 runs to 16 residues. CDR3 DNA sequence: TGTGCCAGCAGCTTACAGACAGGGCCTCCTAACTATGGCTACACCTTC. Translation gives CASSLQTGPPNYGYTF.

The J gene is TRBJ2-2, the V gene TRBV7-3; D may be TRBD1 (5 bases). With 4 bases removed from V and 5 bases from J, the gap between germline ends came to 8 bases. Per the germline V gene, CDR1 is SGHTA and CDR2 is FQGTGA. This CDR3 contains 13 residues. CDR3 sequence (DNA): TGTGCCAGCAGCTCGACAGTTACCGGGGAGCTGTTTTTT. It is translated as CASSSTVTGELFF.

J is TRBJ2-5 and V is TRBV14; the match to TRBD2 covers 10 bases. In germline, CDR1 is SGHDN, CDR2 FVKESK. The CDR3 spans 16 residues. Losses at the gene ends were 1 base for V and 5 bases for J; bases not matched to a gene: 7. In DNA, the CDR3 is TGTGCCAGCAGCCAAGGCCCAGCGGGGGGGCTGGAGACCCAGTACTTC. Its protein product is CASSQGPAGGLETQYF. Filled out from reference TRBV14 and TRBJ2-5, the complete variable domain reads EAGVTQFPSHSVIEKGQTVTLRCDPISGHDNLYWYRRVMGKEIKFLLHFVKESKQDESGMPNNRFLAERTGGTYSTLKVQPAELEDSGVYFCASSQGPAGGLETQYFGPGTRLLVL.

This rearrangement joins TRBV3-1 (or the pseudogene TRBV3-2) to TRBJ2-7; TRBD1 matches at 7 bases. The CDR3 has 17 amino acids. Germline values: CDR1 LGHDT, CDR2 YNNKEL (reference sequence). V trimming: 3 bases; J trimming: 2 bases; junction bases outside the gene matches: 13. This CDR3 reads CASSHNRGQPVPYEQYF. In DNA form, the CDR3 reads TGTGCCAGCAGCCATAATAGGGGACAGCCGGTCCCCTACGAGCAGTACTTC.